This TCR beta chain was recovered during a study of CD8+CD57+ T cells in acquired aplastic anemia. Investigators profiled TCR beta VDJ and CDR3 from genomic DNA template. TCRdb independently ran MiXCR on the reads; one entry per CDR3 protein. This table holds around 190,000 distinct CDR3 sequences, about 44% found once. The CDR3 extends over 15 amino acids. Germline trimming cut 6 bases from V and 7 bases from J; bases unmatched to any gene: 6. The V gene's germline CDR1 is SNHLY and CDR2 FYNNEI. Sequenced patients had shown CD8+CD57+ cell expansion by flow cytometry. Sample: sorted CD4+, CD8+, or CD8+CD57+ T cells (not recorded which) from PBMCs. This clonotype was obtained from a human donor with aplastic anemia. The chain combines TRBV2 with TRBJ2-1; TRBD2 aligns across 13 bases. The CDR3 region is CASSALAGGTNEQFF. The CDR3 coding sequence is TGTGCCAGCAGCGCACTAGCGGGGGGGACGAATGAGCAGTTCTTC.